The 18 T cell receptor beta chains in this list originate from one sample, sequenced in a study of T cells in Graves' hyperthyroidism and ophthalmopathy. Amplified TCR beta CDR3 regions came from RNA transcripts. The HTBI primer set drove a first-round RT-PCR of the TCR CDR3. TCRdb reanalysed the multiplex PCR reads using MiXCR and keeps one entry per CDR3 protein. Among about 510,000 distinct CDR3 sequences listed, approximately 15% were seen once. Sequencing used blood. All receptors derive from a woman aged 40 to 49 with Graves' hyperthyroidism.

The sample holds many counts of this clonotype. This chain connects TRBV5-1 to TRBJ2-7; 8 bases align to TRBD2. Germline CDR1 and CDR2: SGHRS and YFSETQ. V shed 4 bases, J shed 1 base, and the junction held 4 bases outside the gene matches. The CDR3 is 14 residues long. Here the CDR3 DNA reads TGCGCCAGCAGCAGACTAGCGCAATCCTACGAGCAGTACTTC. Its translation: CASSRLAQSYEQYF.

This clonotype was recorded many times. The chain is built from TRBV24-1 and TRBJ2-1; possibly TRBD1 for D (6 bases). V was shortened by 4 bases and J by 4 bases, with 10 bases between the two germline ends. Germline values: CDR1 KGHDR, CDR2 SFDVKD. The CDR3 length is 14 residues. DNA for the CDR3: TGTGCCACCAGTGACTACACAGGGTACAATGAGCAGTTCTTC. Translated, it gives CATSDYTGYNEQFF.

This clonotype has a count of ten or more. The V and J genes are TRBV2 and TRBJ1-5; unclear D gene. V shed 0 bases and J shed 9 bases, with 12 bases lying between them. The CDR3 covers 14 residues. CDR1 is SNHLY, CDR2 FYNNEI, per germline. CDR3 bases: TGTGCCAGCAGTGAAGCTTTGAGGTTCCGGCCCCAGCATTTT. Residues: CASSEALRFRPQHF.

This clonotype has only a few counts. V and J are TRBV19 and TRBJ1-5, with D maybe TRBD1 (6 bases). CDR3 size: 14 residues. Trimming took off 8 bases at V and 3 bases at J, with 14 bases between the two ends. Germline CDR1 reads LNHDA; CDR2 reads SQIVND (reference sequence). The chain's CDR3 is CASRQVGNNQPQHF. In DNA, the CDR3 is TGTGCCAGTCGACAGGTAGGCAACAATCAGCCCCAGCATTTT. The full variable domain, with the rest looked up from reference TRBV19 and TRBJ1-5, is DGGITQSPKYLFRKEGQNVTLSCEQNLNHDAMYWYRQDPGQGLRLIYYSQIVNDFQKGDIAEGYSVSREKKESFPLTVTSAQKNPTAFYLCASRQVGNNQPQHFGDGTRLSIL.

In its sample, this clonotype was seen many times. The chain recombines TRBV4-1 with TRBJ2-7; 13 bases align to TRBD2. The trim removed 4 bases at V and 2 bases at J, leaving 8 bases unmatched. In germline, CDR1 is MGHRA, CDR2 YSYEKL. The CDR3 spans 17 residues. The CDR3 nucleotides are TGCGCCAGCAGCCCTGGTGGGACTAGCGGGATCACCTACGAGCAGTACTTC. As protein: CASSPGGTSGITYEQYF.

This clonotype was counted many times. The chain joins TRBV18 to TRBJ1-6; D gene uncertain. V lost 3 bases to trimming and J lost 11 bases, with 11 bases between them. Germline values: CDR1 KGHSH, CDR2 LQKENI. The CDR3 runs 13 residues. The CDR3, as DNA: TGTGCCAGCTCACCGAATGCTGAAACACCCCTCCACTTT. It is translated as CASSPNAETPLHF.

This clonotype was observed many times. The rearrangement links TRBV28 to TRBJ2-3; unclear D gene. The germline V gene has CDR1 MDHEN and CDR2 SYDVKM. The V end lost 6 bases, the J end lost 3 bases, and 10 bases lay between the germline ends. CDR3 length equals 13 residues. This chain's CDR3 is CASSGPGTDTQYF. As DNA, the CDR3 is TGTGCCAGCAGCGGGCCGGGTACAGATACGCAGTATTTT.

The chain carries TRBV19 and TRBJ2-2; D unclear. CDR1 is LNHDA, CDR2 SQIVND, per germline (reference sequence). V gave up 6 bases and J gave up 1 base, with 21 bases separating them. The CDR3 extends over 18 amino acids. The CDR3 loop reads CASRPQWGPLRNTGELFF. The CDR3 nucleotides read TGTGCCAGTAGGCCCCAATGGGGTCCCTTAAGGAACACCGGGGAGCTGTTTTTT. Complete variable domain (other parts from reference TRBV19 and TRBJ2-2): DGGITQSPKYLFRKEGQNVTLSCEQNLNHDAMYWYRQDPGQGLRLIYYSQIVNDFQKGDIAEGYSVSREKKESFPLTVTSAQKNPTAFYLCASRPQWGPLRNTGELFFGEGSRLTVL.

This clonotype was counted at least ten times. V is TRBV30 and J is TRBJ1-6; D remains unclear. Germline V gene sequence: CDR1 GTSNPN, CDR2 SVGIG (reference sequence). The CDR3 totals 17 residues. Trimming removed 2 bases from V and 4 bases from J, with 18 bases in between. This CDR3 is CAWSSPDLQLYNSPLHF. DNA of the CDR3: TGTGCCTGGAGTTCCCCGGACCTCCAACTTTATAATTCACCCCTCCACTTT.

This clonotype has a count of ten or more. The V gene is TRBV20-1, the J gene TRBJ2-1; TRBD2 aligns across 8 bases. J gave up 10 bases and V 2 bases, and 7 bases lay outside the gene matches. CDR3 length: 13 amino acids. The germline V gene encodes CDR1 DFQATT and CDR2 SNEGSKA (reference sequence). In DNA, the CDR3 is TGCAGTGCTAGAAAAGCGGGAGTAGAAGAGCAGTTCTTC. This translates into CSARKAGVEEQFF.

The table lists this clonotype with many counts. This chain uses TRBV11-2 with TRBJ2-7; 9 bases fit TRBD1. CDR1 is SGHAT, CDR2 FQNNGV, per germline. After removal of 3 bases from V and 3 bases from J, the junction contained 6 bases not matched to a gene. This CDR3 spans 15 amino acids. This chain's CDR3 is CASSFSGQGNYEQYF. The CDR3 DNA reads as TGTGCCAGCAGCTTTTCCGGACAGGGGAACTACGAGCAGTACTTC.

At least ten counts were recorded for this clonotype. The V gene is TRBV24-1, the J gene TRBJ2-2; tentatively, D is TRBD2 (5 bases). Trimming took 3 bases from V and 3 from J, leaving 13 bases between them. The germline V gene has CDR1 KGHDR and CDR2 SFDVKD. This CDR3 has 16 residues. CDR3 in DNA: TGTGCCACCAGTGATCGAGGGAAGGGTTACACCGGGGAGCTGTTTTTT. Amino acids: CATSDRGKGYTGELFF.

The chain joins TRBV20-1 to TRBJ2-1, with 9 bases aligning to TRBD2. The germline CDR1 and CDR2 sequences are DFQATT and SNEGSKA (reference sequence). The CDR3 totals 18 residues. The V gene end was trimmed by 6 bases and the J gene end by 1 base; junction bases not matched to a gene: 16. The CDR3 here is CSAPLSGRYFRSYNEQFF. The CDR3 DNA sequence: TGCAGTGCCCCCTTGAGCGGGAGGTACTTTCGTTCCTACAATGAGCAGTTCTTC.

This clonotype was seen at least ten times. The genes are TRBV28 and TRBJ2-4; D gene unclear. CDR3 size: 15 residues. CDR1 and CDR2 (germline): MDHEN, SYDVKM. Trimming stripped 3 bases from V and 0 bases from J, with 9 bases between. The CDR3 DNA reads TGTGCCAGCAGTTTGGCAGCACTAGCCAAAAACATTCAGTACTTC. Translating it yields CASSLAALAKNIQYF. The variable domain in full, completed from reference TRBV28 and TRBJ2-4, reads DVKVTQSSRYLVKRTGEKVFLECVQDMDHENMFWYRQDPGLGLRLIYFSYDVKMKEKGDIPEGYSVSREKKERFSLILESASTNQTSMYLCASSLAALAKNIQYFGAGTRLSVL.

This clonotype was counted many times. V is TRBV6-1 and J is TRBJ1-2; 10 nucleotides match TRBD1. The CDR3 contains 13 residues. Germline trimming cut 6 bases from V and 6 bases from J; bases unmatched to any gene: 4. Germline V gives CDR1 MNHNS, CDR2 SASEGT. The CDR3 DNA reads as TGTGCCAGCAGGGGGGACAGGGGAGATGGCTACACCTTC. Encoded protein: CASRGDRGDGYTF.

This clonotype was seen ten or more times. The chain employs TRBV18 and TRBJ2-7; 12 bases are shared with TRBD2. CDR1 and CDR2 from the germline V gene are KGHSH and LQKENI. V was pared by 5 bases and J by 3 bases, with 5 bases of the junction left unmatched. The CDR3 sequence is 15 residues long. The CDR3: CASSDGLAGHYEQYF. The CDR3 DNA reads TGTGCCAGCTCAGATGGACTAGCGGGACACTACGAGCAGTACTTC.

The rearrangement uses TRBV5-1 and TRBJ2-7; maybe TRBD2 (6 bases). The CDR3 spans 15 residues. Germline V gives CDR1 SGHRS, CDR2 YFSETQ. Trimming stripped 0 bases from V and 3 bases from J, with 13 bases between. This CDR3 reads CASSLGGPGDYEQYF. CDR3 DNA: TGCGCCAGCAGCTTGGGAGGACCGGGAGACTACGAGCAGTACTTC. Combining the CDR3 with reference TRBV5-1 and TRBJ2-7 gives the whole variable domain KAGVTQTPRYLIKTRGQQVTLSCSPISGHRSVSWYQQTPGQGLQFLFEYFSETQRNKGNFPGRFSGRQFSNSRSEMNVSTLELGDSALYLCASSLGGPGDYEQYFGPGTRLTVT.

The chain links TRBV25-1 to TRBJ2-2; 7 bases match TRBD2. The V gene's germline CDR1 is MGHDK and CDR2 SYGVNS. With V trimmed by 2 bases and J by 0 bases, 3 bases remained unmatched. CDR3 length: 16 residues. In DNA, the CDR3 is TGTGCCAGCAGTGAAAGTACTAGCGCGAACACCGGGGAGCTGTTTTTT. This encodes CASSESTSANTGELFF.